This record looks at one TCR beta chain sequence and its context. At least ten counts were recorded for this clonotype. Its antigen is still unknown. Per-base qualities were not stored, and no clone one base away is much larger. TCRdb names Illumina HiSeq 2500 as the instrument used. TCR beta libraries were prepared by quantitative 5'-RACE with molecular barcodes. As for the authors' bioinformatics: Disease-linked TCR variants were identified with a new computational method built on a probabilistic model of VDJ rearrangement. The raw public reads went through TCRdb reprocessing: fastp at Q25, MiXCR clone calling, in-frame beta chains kept. Rows are unified per CDR3 protein, each entry keeping the most common DNA and genes. None of the V and J calls come from the authors' own analysis; TCRdb made them. A total of fewer than 350,000 distinct CDR3 sequences appear in this sample, approximately 10% of them only once. The top ten clones comprise roughly 9.5% of the sample.

The sample originates from a study of CD8 T cells in ankylosing spondylitis (dated by TCRdb to the late 2010s). Turning to the overall study: T cell receptor beta repertoires were profiled in healthy donors and ankylosing spondylitis patients so that disease-linked TCR variants could be found. Peripheral blood was sampled, and synovial fluid was additionally collected from ankylosing spondylitis patients. The whole study cohort included 108 healthy donors and 25 or so ankylosing spondylitis patients.

Study-wide conclusions, independent of this receptor: According to the report, matched synovial fluid samples from ankylosing spondylitis patients were significantly enriched for the disease-linked clones. The disease-linked clones showed a CD8+ phenotype and occurred at relatively low frequencies in peripheral blood. Blood from ankylosing spondylitis patients appeared to be characterized by a TCR beta motif made up of about 8 highly homologous amino acid variants. Some TCR beta motif variants had previously been reported in synovial fluid and blood of reactive arthritis patients, which suggested common disease-initiation mechanisms.

The CDR3 spans 13 residues, from the cysteine through the phenylalanine. The sequence is cut down to CDR3 DNA, 39 bases in frame from base 1. V loses 5 bases at its end and J loses 5 bases; junction bases beyond the gene matches: 8. CDR1 and CDR2, per the germline V gene (reference sequence), are DFQATT and SNEGSKA. Sequencing was done on a sample of blood, either unsorted or a sorted T cell fraction (not recorded which). This clonotype was sampled from a female donor with ankylosing spondylitis or in good health (not recorded which). The sequence is built from TRBV20-1 and TRBJ1-1; 7 central nucleotides agree with TRBD1. The nucleotide sequence is TGCAGTGCTCGGACAGGTCGAGGTACTGAAGCTTTCTTT. It encodes CSARTGRGTEAFF.